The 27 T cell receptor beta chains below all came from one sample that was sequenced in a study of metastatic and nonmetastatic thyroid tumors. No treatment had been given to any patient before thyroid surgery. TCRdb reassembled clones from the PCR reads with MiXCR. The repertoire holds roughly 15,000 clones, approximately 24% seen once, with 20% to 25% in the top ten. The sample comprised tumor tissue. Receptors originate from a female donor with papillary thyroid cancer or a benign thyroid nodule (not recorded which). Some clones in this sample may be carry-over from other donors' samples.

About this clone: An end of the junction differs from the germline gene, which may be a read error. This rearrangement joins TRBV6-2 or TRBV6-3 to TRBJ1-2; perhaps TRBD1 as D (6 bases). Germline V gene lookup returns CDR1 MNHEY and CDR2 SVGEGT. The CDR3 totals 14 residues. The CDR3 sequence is CTSSTLDTRGVYTF. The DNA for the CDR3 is TGTACCAGCAGTACCCTTGATACCAGGGGAGTCTACACCTTC.

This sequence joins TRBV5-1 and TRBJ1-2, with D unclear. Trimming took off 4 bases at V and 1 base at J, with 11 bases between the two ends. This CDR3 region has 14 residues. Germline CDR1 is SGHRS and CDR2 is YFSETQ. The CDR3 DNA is TGCGCCAGCAGCGACATCCGGGTTAACTATGGCTACACCTTC. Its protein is CASSDIRVNYGYTF.

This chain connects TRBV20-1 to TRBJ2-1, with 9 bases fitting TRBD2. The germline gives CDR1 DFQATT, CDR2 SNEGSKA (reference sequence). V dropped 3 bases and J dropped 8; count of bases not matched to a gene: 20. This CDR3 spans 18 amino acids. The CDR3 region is CSARGSRTEIAGVDEQFF. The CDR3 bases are TGCAGTGCTAGGGGAAGCAGGACTGAGATAGCGGGAGTCGATGAGCAGTTCTTC.

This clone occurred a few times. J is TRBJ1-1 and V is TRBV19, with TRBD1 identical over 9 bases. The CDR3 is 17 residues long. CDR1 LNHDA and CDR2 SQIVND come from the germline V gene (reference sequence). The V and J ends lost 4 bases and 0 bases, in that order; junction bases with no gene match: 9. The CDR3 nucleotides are TGTGCCAGTAGTAAGTTGGGACAGGGTCCCATGAACACTGAAGCTTTCTTT. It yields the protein CASSKLGQGPMNTEAFF.

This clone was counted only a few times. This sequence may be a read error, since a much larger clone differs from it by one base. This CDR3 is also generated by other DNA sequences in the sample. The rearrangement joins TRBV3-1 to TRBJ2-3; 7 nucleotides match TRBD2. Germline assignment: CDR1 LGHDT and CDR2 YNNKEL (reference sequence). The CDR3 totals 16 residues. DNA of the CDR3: TGCGCCAGCAGCCAATGGGGCGGGGGAAAAACAGATACGCAGTATTTT. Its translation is CASSQWGGGKTDTQYF.

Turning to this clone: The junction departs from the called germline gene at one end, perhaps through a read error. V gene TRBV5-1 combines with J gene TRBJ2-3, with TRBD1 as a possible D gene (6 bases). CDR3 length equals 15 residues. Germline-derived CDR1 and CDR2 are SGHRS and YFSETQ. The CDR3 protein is CASSLVGAFTDSQYF. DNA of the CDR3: TGCGCCAGCAGCTTAGTGGGGGCCTTCACAGATTCGCAGTATTTT.

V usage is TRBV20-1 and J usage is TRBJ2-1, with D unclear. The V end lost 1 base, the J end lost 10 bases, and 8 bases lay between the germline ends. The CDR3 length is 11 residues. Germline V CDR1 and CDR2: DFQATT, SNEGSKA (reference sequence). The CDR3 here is CSARAGREQFF. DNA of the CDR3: TGCAGTGCTAGAGCGGGTAGAGAGCAGTTCTTC.

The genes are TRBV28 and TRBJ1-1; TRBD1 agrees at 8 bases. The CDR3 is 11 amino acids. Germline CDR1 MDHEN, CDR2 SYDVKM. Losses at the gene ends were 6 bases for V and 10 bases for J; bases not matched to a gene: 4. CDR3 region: CASRKGQGAFF. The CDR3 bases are TGTGCCAGCAGAAAAGGACAGGGAGCTTTCTTT.

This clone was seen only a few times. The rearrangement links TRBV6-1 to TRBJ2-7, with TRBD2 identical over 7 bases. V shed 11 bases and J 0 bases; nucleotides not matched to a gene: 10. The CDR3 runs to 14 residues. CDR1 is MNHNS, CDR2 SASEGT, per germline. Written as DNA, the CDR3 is TGTGCCGGGGGGGGAGCGTCAATCTCCTACGAGCAGTACTTC. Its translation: CAGGGASISYEQYF.

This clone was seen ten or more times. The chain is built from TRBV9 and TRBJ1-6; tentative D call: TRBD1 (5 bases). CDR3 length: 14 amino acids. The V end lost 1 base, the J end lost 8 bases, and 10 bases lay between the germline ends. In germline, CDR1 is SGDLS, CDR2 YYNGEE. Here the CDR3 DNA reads TGTGCCAGCAGCGTACAGGGAGGGGATTCACCCCTCCACTTT. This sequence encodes CASSVQGGDSPLHF.

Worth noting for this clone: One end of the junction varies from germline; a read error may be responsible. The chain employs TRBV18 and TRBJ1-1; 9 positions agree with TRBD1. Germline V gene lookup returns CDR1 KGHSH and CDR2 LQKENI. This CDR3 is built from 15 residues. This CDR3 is CASSLMKQGAGEDFF. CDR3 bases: TGTGCCAGCTCACTAATGAAACAGGGGGCCGGTGAAGATTTCTTC.

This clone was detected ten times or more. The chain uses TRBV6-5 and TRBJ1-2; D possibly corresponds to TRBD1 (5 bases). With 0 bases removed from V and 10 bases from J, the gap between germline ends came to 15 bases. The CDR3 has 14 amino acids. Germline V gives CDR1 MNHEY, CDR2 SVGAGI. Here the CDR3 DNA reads TGTGCCAGCAGTTACTCGACGGGGGGTGCTGACTACACCTTC. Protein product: CASSYSTGGADYTF.

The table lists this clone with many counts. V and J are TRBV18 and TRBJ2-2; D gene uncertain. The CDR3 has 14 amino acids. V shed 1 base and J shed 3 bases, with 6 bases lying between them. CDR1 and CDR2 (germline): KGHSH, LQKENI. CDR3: CASSPRVYTGELFF. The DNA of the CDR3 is TGTGCCAGCTCACCACGGGTATACACCGGGGAGCTGTTTTTT.

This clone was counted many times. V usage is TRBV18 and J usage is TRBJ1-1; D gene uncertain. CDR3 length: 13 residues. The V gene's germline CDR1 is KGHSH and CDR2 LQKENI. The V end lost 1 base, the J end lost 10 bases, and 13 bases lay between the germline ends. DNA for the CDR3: TGTGCCAGCTCACCACAGGAAAGCTTTGGAGCTTTCTTT. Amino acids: CASSPQESFGAFF.

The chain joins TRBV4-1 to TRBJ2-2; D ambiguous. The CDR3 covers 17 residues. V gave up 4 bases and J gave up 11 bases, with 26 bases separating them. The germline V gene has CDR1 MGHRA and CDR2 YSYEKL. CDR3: CASSPPRVPPLRNELFF. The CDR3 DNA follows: TGCGCCAGCAGCCCCCCCCGGGTCCCACCGTTACGGAATGAGCTGTTTTTT.

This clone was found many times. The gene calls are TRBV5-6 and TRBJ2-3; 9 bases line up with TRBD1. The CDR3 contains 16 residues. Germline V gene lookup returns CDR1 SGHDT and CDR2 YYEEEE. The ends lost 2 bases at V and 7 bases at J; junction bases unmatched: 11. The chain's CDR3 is CASSFEQGQGDHTQYF. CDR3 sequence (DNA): TGTGCCAGCAGCTTCGAGCAGGGACAGGGAGACCATACGCAGTATTTT.

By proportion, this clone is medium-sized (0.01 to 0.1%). The CDR3 sequence: CASSKGQGGNQPQHF. The CDR3 coding sequence is TGTGCCAGCAGCAAGGGACAGGGGGGCAATCAGCCCCAGCATTTT. The chain is built from TRBV6-2 or TRBV6-3 and TRBJ1-5, with 11 bases lining up with TRBD1. The V and J ends lost 6 bases and 2 bases, in that order; junction bases with no gene match: 3. Germline lookup yields CDR1 MNHEY and CDR2 SVGEGT. The CDR3 loop spans 15 amino acids.

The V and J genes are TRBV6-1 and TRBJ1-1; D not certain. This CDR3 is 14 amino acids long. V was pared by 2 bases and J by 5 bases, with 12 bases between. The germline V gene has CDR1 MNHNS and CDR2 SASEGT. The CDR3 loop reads CASSETGSETEAFF. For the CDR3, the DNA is TGTGCCAGCAGTGAAACTGGGAGTGAAACTGAAGCTTTCTTT.

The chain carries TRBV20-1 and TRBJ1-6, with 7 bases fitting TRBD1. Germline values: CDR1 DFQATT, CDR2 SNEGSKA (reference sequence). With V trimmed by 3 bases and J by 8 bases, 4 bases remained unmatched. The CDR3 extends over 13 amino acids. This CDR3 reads CSASRGMDSPLHF. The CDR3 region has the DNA TGCAGTGCTAGCAGGGGGATGGATTCACCCCTCCACTTT.

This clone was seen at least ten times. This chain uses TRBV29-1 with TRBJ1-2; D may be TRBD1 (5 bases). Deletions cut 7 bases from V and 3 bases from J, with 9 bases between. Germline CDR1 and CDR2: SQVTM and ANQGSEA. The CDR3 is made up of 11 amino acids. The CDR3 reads CSETGDYGYTF. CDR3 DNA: TGCAGCGAAACAGGCGACTATGGCTACACCTTC.

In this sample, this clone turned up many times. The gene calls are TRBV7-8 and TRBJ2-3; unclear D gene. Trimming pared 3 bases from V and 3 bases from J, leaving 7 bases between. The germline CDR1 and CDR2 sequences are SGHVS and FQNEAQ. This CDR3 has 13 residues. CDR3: CASSLDFTDTQYF. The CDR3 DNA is TGTGCCAGCAGCTTGGATTTTACAGATACGCAGTATTTT.

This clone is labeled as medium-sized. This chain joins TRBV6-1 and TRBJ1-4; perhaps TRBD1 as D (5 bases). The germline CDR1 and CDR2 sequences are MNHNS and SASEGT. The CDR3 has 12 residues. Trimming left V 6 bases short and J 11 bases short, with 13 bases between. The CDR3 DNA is TGTGCCAGCAGCCGGGGGGGACCTAAACTGTTTTTT. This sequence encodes CASSRGGPKLFF.

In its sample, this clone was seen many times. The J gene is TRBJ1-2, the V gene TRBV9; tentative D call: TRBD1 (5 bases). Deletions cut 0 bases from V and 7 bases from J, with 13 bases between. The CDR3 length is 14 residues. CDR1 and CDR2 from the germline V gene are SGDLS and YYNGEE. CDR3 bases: TGTGCCAGCAGCGTAGCCGGGCAGGGTGGTGGCTACACCTTC. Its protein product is CASSVAGQGGGYTF.

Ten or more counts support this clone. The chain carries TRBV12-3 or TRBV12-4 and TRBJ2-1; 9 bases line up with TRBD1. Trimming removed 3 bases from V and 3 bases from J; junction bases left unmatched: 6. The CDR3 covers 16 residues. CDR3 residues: CASSLTGGDYYNEQFF. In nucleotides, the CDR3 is TGTGCCAGCAGTTTGACAGGGGGAGATTACTACAATGAGCAGTTCTTC.

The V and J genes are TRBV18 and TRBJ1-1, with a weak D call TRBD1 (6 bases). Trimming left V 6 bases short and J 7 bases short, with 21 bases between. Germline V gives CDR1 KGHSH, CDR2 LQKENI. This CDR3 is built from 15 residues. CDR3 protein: CASSRLLDRMDEAFF. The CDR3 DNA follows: TGTGCCAGCTCCCGACTTTTGGACAGAATGGATGAAGCTTTCTTT.

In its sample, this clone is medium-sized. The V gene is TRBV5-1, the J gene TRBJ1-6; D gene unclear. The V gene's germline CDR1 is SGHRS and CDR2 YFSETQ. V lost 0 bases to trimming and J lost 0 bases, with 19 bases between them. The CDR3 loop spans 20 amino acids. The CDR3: CASSLDGNVRGNSYNSPLHF. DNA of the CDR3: TGCGCCAGCAGCTTGGATGGGAACGTTCGAGGAAACTCCTATAATTCACCCCTCCACTTT.

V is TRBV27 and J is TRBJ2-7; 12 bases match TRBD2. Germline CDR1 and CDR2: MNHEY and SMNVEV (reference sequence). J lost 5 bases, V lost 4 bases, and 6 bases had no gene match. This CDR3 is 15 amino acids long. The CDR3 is CASSSQTSGRHEQYF. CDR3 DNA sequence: TGTGCCAGCAGTTCTCAGACTAGCGGGAGACACGAGCAGTACTTC.